This T cell receptor beta chain was sequenced during a study of blood T cell repertoires in COVID-19. The method was immunoSEQ multiplex PCR; TCRdb's version includes in-frame clones alone and lacks a portion of them. Among 250,000 or so clones listed, 84% were seen once. This CDR3 has 16 amino acids. Trimming took 4 bases from V and 4 from J; bases not matched to a gene: 10. Looked up from germline, CDR1 is LGHDT and CDR2 is YNNKEL (reference sequence). The source of this sequence is a woman between 40 and 55 years old who had recovered from COVID-19. The sample consisted of peripheral blood. The rearrangement joins TRBV3-1 (or the pseudogene TRBV3-2) to TRBJ1-1; TRBD1 matches 9 bases. Here the CDR3 reads CASSRSGTGWGTEAFF. CDR3 DNA sequence: TGTGCCAGCAGCCGCTCCGGGACAGGGTGGGGCACTGAAGCTTTCTTT.